This TCR beta chain derives from a study of T cell responses to AZD1222 COVID-19 vaccine. Method: immunoSEQ multiplex PCR; TCRdb's copy keeps in-frame clones and lacks some. This table has 45,000 or so clones, 80% to 95% appearing once. Trimming cost V 5 bases and J 4 bases, with 12 bases left between them. The CDR3 loop spans 14 amino acids. CDR1 is SGHAT, CDR2 FQNNGV, per germline. This chain connects TRBV11-2 to TRBJ2-1; D perhaps matches TRBD2 (6 bases). The input for sequencing was peripheral blood, taken 28 days after the second AZD1222 dose. The sequence was collected from an adult who received the AZD1222 COVID-19 vaccine. The CDR3 region is CASSPPTSYNEQFF. In nucleotides, the CDR3 is TGTGCCAGCAGCCCGCCGACTAGTTACAATGAGCAGTTCTTC.